This record covers a single T cell receptor (beta chain). The source of the sample is a study of blood T cell repertoires in COVID-19. The overall study: In each case, the material was cDNA or gDNA derived from T cells, B-cell-depleted T cells, or PBMCs.

CDR3 length: 16 residues. Germline V gene sequence: CDR1 SGDLS, CDR2 YYNGEE. Losses at the gene ends were 0 bases for V and 5 bases for J; bases not matched to a gene: 9. Measured with immunoSEQ multiplex PCR; TCRdb has only the in-frame clones, and not every one. The top ten hold 4.1% of the sample, which has about 290,000 clones, around 81% seen once. Material: peripheral blood. This TCR derives from a woman aged 45-65 years with active or convalescent COVID-19. The rearrangement links TRBV9 to TRBJ2-5; TRBD2 agrees at 8 bases. CDR3 protein: CASSVEGATGGETQYF. The CDR3 DNA reads TGTGCCAGCAGCGTAGAAGGGGCGACGGGAGGGGAGACCCAGTACTTC.